The 26 T cell receptor beta chains in this list originate from one sample, sequenced in a study of blood T cells in healthy people across ages. Alongside a J-beta primer mix, a sample-barcoded 5' primer served in a second PCR lasting about 7 to 11 cycles. TCRdb used MiXCR to reprocess the 5' RACE reads, holding one entry per CDR3 protein. This repertoire shows 550,000 to 650,000 distinct CDR3 sequences, about 28% found once; its top ten account for about 15%. Sequenced: blood. The receptors were gathered from a woman over 75 in good health.

This clonotype has a count of ten or more. The chain is built from TRBV5-1 and TRBJ1-1; TRBD1 aligns across 7 bases. Germline values: CDR1 SGHRS, CDR2 YFSETQ. The CDR3 has 15 amino acids. Trimming at V came to 4 bases and at J to 2 bases, leaving 8 bases not matched to a gene. CDR3 bases: TGCGCCAGCAGCGACAGGGACAGACTAAACACTGAAGCTTTCTTT. Amino acids: CASSDRDRLNTEAFF.

The V call is TRBV5-1, the J call TRBJ1-1, with TRBD1 identical over 7 bases. From germline, CDR1 is SGHRS and CDR2 YFSETQ. J lost 10 bases, V lost 1 base, and 10 bases had no gene match. This CDR3 is built from 14 residues. CDR3 in DNA: TGCGCCAGCAGCTTGCAGGGGGAAGGCGCTGGAGCTTTCTTT. Its protein is CASSLQGEGAGAFF.

This clonotype was detected ten times or more. This rearrangement joins TRBV6-5 to TRBJ2-7; 7 bases agree with TRBD1. The V gene end was trimmed by 8 bases and the J gene end by 4 bases; junction bases not matched to a gene: 11. The CDR3 covers 14 residues. CDR1 is MNHEY, CDR2 SVGAGI, per germline. CDR3 residues: CASSQGEGGYEQYF. CDR3 in DNA: TGTGCCAGCTCCCAGGGGGAAGGGGGATACGAGCAGTACTTC.

This clonotype has ten or more counts. The chain recombines TRBV24-1 with TRBJ2-5; the D call may be TRBD1 or TRBD2 (5 bases each). V was pared by 3 bases and J by 7 bases, with 20 bases between. The CDR3 is 16 amino acids. Per the germline V gene, CDR1 is KGHDR and CDR2 is SFDVKD. CDR3 region: CATSDARDPLGRTQYF. CDR3 nucleotides: TGTGCCACCAGTGATGCCCGGGACCCTCTTGGAAGGACCCAGTACTTC.

At least ten counts were recorded for this clonotype. CDR3 nucleotide sequence: TGTGCCAGCAGCTTATTTGAAGAGACCCAGTACTTC. Residues: CASSLFEETQYF. The chain has TRBV7-2 and TRBJ2-5, with D unclear. CDR1 is SGHTA, CDR2 FQGNSA, per germline. V was cut by 2 bases and J by 3 bases, with 4 bases left in between. CDR3 size: 12 residues.

Only a few counts were recorded for this clonotype. The chain recombines TRBV4-2 with TRBJ2-2, with 8 positions matching TRBD2. Germline V gives CDR1 LGHNA, CDR2 YNFKEQ. The trim removed 2 bases at V and 1 base at J, leaving 3 bases unmatched. The CDR3 covers 16 residues. The CDR3 DNA sequence: TGTGCCAGCAGCCAAATAGCGGGGATGAACACCGGGGAGCTGTTTTTT. Its translation is CASSQIAGMNTGELFF.

At least ten counts were recorded for this clonotype. The chain employs TRBV5-1 and TRBJ1-6, with 7 bases aligning to TRBD1. This CDR3 contains 15 residues. Germline V gene sequence: CDR1 SGHRS, CDR2 YFSETQ. V was pared by 1 base and J by 9 bases, with 7 bases of the junction left unmatched. CDR3 sequence reads: CASSLSGRGISPLHF. CDR3 coding DNA: TGCGCCAGCAGCTTGTCTGGCAGGGGGATTTCACCCCTCCACTTT.

Worth noting for this clonotype: Possible read error: a much larger clone is one base away. This rearrangement joins TRBV4-2 to TRBJ2-3; 8 bases agree with TRBD2. This CDR3 has 18 amino acids. V gave up 0 bases and J gave up 3 bases; unmatched junction bases: 11. Germline assignment: CDR1 LGHNA and CDR2 YNFKEQ. CDR3 DNA sequence: TGTGCCAGCAGCCAAGATAGGCGGACTAGCCTACGGACAGATACGCAGTATTTT. Translated: CASSQDRRTSLRTDTQYF.

Points on this clonotype: A much larger clone differs from this one at a single base, so this may be a read error. The chain uses TRBV5-1 and TRBJ2-1, with D perhaps given as TRBD1 or TRBD2 (6 bases each). Germline-derived CDR1 and CDR2 are SGHRS and YFSETQ. The CDR3 is made up of 15 amino acids. V was clipped by 6 bases and J by 4 bases, with 17 bases between them. The CDR3 loop is CASTLEGGRYNEQFF. The CDR3 nucleotides are TGCGCCAGCACCCTGGAGGGGGGCCGTTACAATGAGCAGTTCTTC. Supplemented by reference TRBV5-1 and TRBJ2-1, the full variable domain reads KAGVTQTPRYLIKTRGQQVTLSCSPISGHRSVSWYQQTPGQGLQFLFEYFSETQRNKGNFPGRFSGRQFSNSRSEMNVSTLELGDSALYLCASTLEGGRYNEQFFGPGTRLTVL.

Only a few counts were recorded for this clonotype. The chain joins TRBV11-2 to TRBJ1-5, with TRBD1 identical over 7 bases. Germline V CDR1 and CDR2: SGHAT, FQNNGV. V gave up 0 bases and J gave up 7 bases; unmatched junction bases: 6. CDR3 length equals 15 residues. The DNA of the CDR3 is TGTGCCAGCAGCTTAGATGGGACAGCGGTGCAGCCCCAGCATTTT. Protein product: CASSLDGTAVQPQHF.

This clonotype was picked up many times. V and J are TRBV9 and TRBJ2-5; TRBD2 matches at 10 bases. J was trimmed by 2 bases and V by 4 bases; bases with no gene match: 8. The CDR3 covers 16 residues. Germline CDR1 is SGDLS and CDR2 is YYNGEE. CDR3 sequence (DNA): TGTGCCAGCAGCACCACACAACTAGCGGGACAAGAGACCCAGTACTTC. As protein: CASSTTQLAGQETQYF.

The rearrangement links TRBV2 to TRBJ1-1; D is perhaps TRBD1 (6 bases). CDR1 SNHLY and CDR2 FYNNEI come from the germline V gene. The CDR3 extends over 12 amino acids. The germline V and J ends were trimmed by 4 bases and 10 bases, with 13 bases remaining between them. CDR3 DNA sequence: TGTGCCAGCAGTGCGACAGGCGCCGGAGCTTTCTTT. Translated, it gives CASSATGAGAFF.

J is TRBJ1-6 and V is TRBV3-1, with a tentative D call TRBD1 (5 bases). The ends were cut back, 1 base at V and 6 bases at J, with 10 bases in the middle. Germline V lookup: CDR1 LGHDT, CDR2 YNNKEL (reference sequence). This CDR3 region has 15 residues. The CDR3 loop reads CASSQAEGVNSPLHF. The CDR3 bases are TGTGCCAGCAGCCAAGCGGAAGGGGTTAATTCACCCCTCCACTTT.

This clonotype was found many times. This chain connects TRBV10-3 to TRBJ1-1; D unclear. Per the germline V gene, CDR1 is ENHRY and CDR2 is SYGVKD. This CDR3 contains 16 residues. The germline V and J ends were trimmed by 4 bases and 0 bases, with 15 bases remaining between them. The CDR3 bases are TGTGCCATCAGTGTTGGCAGGAAAAGTATGAACACTGAAGCTTTCTTT. Its translation is CAISVGRKSMNTEAFF.

V is TRBV19 and J is TRBJ2-1, with D possibly being TRBD2 (6 bases). V was clipped by 6 bases and J by 13 bases, with 25 bases between them. This CDR3 is 15 amino acids long. The germline V gene has CDR1 LNHDA and CDR2 SQIVND (reference sequence). CDR3 protein: CASSDFARDRETQFF. The CDR3 bases are TGTGCCAGTAGCGACTTTGCCAGGGATCGGGAGACCCAGTTCTTC. Variable domain in full (rest from reference TRBV19 and TRBJ2-1): DGGITQSPKYLFRKEGQNVTLSCEQNLNHDAMYWYRQDPGQGLRLIYYSQIVNDFQKGDIAEGYSVSREKKESFPLTVTSAQKNPTAFYLCASSDFARDRETQFFGPGTRLTVL.

V usage is TRBV28 and J usage is TRBJ2-2; no reliable D call. CDR1 and CDR2 (germline): MDHEN, SYDVKM. The CDR3 is 14 residues long. Trimming left V 7 bases short and J 2 bases short, with 11 bases between. CDR3 sequence reads: CASTRRINTGELFF. CDR3 DNA: TGTGCCAGCACCCGACGGATTAACACCGGGGAGCTGTTTTTT.

This clonotype occurred many times. The chain links TRBV6-6 to TRBJ2-3; 14 bases are a match to TRBD2. V was pared by 0 bases and J by 1 base, with 3 bases of the junction left unmatched. This CDR3 is built from 18 residues. Germline CDR1 MNHNY, CDR2 SVGAGI (reference sequence). The CDR3: CASSYSPGLAGGTDTQYF. The CDR3 DNA is TGTGCCAGCAGTTACTCCCCGGGACTAGCGGGGGGCACAGATACGCAGTATTTT.

This clonotype came up many times. This chain joins TRBV9 and TRBJ2-5; D remains ambiguous. The CDR3 covers 14 residues. V lost 0 bases to trimming and J lost 5 bases, with 11 bases between them. Per germline, CDR1 SGDLS and CDR2 YYNGEE. The CDR3 coding sequence is TGTGCCAGCAGCGTAGTGGATCTCCCGGAGACCCAGTACTTC. This gives the protein CASSVVDLPETQYF.

Note on this clonotype: This clone may be a read error of a much larger clone one base away. V usage is TRBV29-1 and J usage is TRBJ2-7; D not certain. The germline gives CDR1 SQVTM, CDR2 ANQGSEA. The CDR3 spans 14 residues. V was shortened by 0 bases and J by 7 bases, with 16 bases between the two germline ends. CDR3 nucleotides: TGCAGCGTTGAAGATAGGAGTGGGTTCAATGAGCAGTACTTC. Its protein is CSVEDRSGFNEQYF.

The rearrangement uses TRBV3-1 and TRBJ1-4, with 9 bases fitting TRBD1. Germline V gives CDR1 LGHDT, CDR2 YNNKEL (reference sequence). This CDR3 region has 18 residues. V trimming: 6 bases; J trimming: 3 bases; junction bases outside the gene matches: 14. CDR3 residues: CASRLSGTGRSPNEKLFF. The CDR3 region has the DNA TGTGCCAGCAGGCTATCCGGGACAGGGAGGTCGCCTAATGAAAAACTGTTTTTT.

The genes are TRBV12-3 or TRBV12-4 and TRBJ2-3; TRBD2 matches 16 bases. This CDR3 comprises 19 residues. With 4 bases clipped from V and 4 bases from J, the junction kept 11 bases outside the gene matches. The CDR3 DNA reads as TGTGCCAGCAGTTCCCGGGGGACTAGCGGGGGGGCCGTGGCAGATACGCAGTATTTT. Its protein is CASSSRGTSGGAVADTQYF.

This clonotype has just a few counts. The rearrangement uses TRBV7-9 and TRBJ1-1; 9 bases are shared with TRBD1. CDR3 length: 16 residues. J lost 1 base, V lost 1 base, and 4 bases had no gene match. Germline V lookup: CDR1 SEHNR, CDR2 FQNEAQ (reference sequence). The CDR3 DNA is TGTGCCAGCAGCTTAGGACAGGGGGAGGGGAACACTGAAGCTTTCTTT. This sequence encodes CASSLGQGEGNTEAFF.

This clonotype was found a few times. The junction and the germline gene differ at one end; a read error may be behind it. The gene calls are TRBV11-3 and TRBJ2-1; tentatively, D is TRBD2 (6 bases). This CDR3 has 15 amino acids. CDR1 and CDR2 (germline): SGHNT, YENEEA. The CDR3 loop is CASSPEGSSHNEQFF. Here the CDR3 DNA reads TGTGCCAGCAGCCCGGAGGGCAGCTCCCACAATGAGCAGTTCTTC.

The V and J genes are TRBV27 and TRBJ1-2; no firm D call. The CDR3 is 15 residues long. Germline V gives CDR1 MNHEY, CDR2 SMNVEV (reference sequence). Deletions cut 2 bases from V and 3 bases from J, with 13 bases between. The CDR3 DNA reads as TGTGCCAGCAGTTTAATGCCCGGCAGGCACTATGGCTACACCTTC. It yields the protein CASSLMPGRHYGYTF.

The chain employs TRBV5-1 and TRBJ2-2; 7 bases line up with TRBD1. J gave up 6 bases and V 4 bases, and 6 bases lay outside the gene matches. Germline lookup yields CDR1 SGHRS and CDR2 YFSETQ. CDR3 length: 14 residues. CDR3 in DNA: TGCGCCAGCAGCCGCGACAGGGTGCCCGGGGAGCTGTTTTTT. Translation: CASSRDRVPGELFF.

This chain connects TRBV21-1 to TRBJ2-7; the table names TRBD2, a call not compared with the DNA. TRBV21-1 is reported as a pseudogene. The CDR3 runs to 15 residues. CDR3 protein: CASSSPAGGSYEQYF. The CDR3 nucleotides read TGTGCCAGCAGCAGCCCAGCGGGGGGCTCCTACGAGCAGTACTTC.